A selection of T cell receptor beta chains follows, all from one sample in a study of a mutant IDH1 vaccine in newly diagnosed glioma. Assay: immunoSEQ multiplex PCR; the TCRdb copy retains only in-frame clones and omits some. The sample includes tens of thousands of clones, about 80% of them seen just once. The antigens of these receptors remain unknown. The material was PBMCs, obtained from a glioma patient whose treatment included an IDH1 peptide vaccine. The receptors here all came from a man aged 35 to 55 with glioma. Some clones in this sample may be carry-over from other donors' samples. CDR3s leave out the opening cysteine and the closing phenylalanine or tryptophan. Fields, in order: CDR3 length, V gene, CDR3 protein.

CDR3 length: 10
V gene: TRBV30
CDR3 protein: AWSATRETQY

CDR3 length: 13
V gene: TRBV12-5
CDR3 protein: ASGFHAGADSPLH

CDR3 length: 13
V gene: TRBV18
CDR3 protein: ASSPAGTPGDTQY

CDR3 length: 9
V gene: TRBV7-9
CDR3 protein: ASSNSYEQY

CDR3 length: 16
V gene: TRBV19
CDR3 protein: ASSASTGSSSGANVLT

CDR3 length: 13
V gene: TRBV10-2
CDR3 protein: ASSNHRGNRETQY

CDR3 length: 11
V gene: TRBV5-1
CDR3 protein: ASSLVLGETQY

CDR3 length: 13
V gene: TRBV19
CDR3 protein: ASSIIGRRDTEAF

CDR3 length: 12
V gene: TRBV25-1
CDR3 protein: ASSEHGADYGYT

CDR3 length: 11
V gene: TRBV7-2
CDR3 protein: ASSFWEGQPQH

CDR3 length: 12
V gene: TRBV5-6
CDR3 protein: ASSLGTGDFGYT

CDR3 length: 14
V gene: TRBV5-1
CDR3 protein: ASSLEGPWAKNIQY

CDR3 length: 12
V gene: TRBV13
CDR3 protein: ASSLGTGTRPQH

CDR3 length: 10
V gene: TRBV19
CDR3 protein: ASREANYGYT

CDR3 length: 14
V gene: TRBV4-1
CDR3 protein: ASSQGSGSGNQPQH

CDR3 length: 14
V gene: TRBV11-2
CDR3 protein: ASSLGPRTHSYEQY

CDR3 length: 12
V gene: TRBV7-3
CDR3 protein: ASSSTGGNTEAF

CDR3 length: 13
V gene: TRBV9
CDR3 protein: ASSTTGVDAEKLF

CDR3 length: 11
V gene: TRBV29-1
CDR3 protein: SAGPLMTAGYT

CDR3 length: 13
V gene: TRBV4-1
CDR3 protein: ASSQDNRQTYEQY

CDR3 length: 14
V gene: TRBV7-9
CDR3 protein: ASSSPAGSSYNEQF

CDR3 length: 9
V gene: TRBV30
CDR3 protein: AWSVVSEQY

CDR3 length: 13
V gene: TRBV7-8
CDR3 protein: ASSMRGAVQETQY

CDR3 length: 11
V gene: TRBV6-6
CDR3 protein: ASSYIGTYGYT

CDR3 length: 10
V gene: TRBV2
CDR3 protein: ASKPSNQPQH

CDR3 length: 13
V gene: TRBV7-2
CDR3 protein: ASSLSAGISYEQY

CDR3 length: 11
V gene: TRBV7-8
CDR3 protein: ASSLGRGFEQY

CDR3 length: 13
V gene: TRBV5-6
CDR3 protein: ASSLTGTSTDTQY

CDR3 length: 14
V gene: TRBV9
CDR3 protein: ASSAGTGGLSQPQH

CDR3 length: 14
V gene: TRBV4-3
CDR3 protein: ASSQDGPGSWDTIY

CDR3 length: 14
V gene: TRBV7-6
CDR3 protein: ASSLAAPAGYNEQF

CDR3 length: 13
V gene: TRBV5-6
CDR3 protein: ASYAQGQGFYGYT

CDR3 length: 14
V gene: TRBV28
CDR3 protein: ASSSIAGGPTDTQY

CDR3 length: 13
V gene: TRBV9
CDR3 protein: ASSAWGQGGYGYT

CDR3 length: 12
V gene: TRBV30
CDR3 protein: AWSDLRGSYEQY

CDR3 length: 15
V gene: TRBV19
CDR3 protein: ASSTVTGTDSNQPQH

CDR3 length: 11
V gene: TRBV6-5
CDR3 protein: ASTPGGREKLF

CDR3 length: 14
V gene: TRBV4-1
CDR3 protein: ASSYLAGNQSYGYT

CDR3 length: 13
V gene: TRBV7-6
CDR3 protein: ASTQAPGMNTEAF

CDR3 length: 13
V gene: TRBV7-2
CDR3 protein: ASSLAGGPNTEAF

CDR3 length: 11
V gene: TRBV10-2
CDR3 protein: ASQPRPNQPQH

CDR3 length: 14
V gene: TRBV19
CDR3 protein: ASSYGPGQRSEKLF

CDR3 length: 13
V gene: TRBV27
CDR3 protein: ASSLWAGVGDTQY